The sequence of this T cell receptor (beta chain) was determined in a study of metastatic and nonmetastatic thyroid tumors. Looking at the study overall: Samples came from malignant and benign thyroid patients, and repertoires were compared across blood and tumor or nodule tissue.

This clone was counted at least ten times. Its specificity is unknown. This sequence may be a read error, since a much larger clone differs from it by one base. CDR3 length: 15 amino acids. The germline CDR1 and CDR2 sequences are SGHAT and FQNNGV. Per the original methods: CDR3 differences across clinicopathological groups were used to build a distant-metastasis classifier for papillary thyroid cancer. TCRdb re-called clones via MiXCR from the PCR reads. The V and J calls come from TCRdb's annotation, not from the publication. The repertoire holds approximately 38,000 clones, with around 16% as singletons. Findings and caveats of the study: Significantly greater TCR beta diversity was reportedly found in malignant thyroid tumors than in benign nodules (in blood and tumor).

Among the patients, none had received any treatment before thyroid surgery. The source of this sequence is a female donor with papillary thyroid cancer or a benign thyroid nodule (not recorded which). Some clones in this sample may be carry-over from other donors' samples. This chain uses TRBV11-2 with TRBJ2-7; TRBD1 aligns across 8 bases. Sequencing was done on a sample of blood. The CDR3 loop is CASSYPRTGRYGQYF. CDR3 DNA sequence: TGTGCCAGCAGCTACCCCCGGACAGGGAGGTACGGGCAGTACTTC.